The source of this T cell receptor (beta chain) is a study of cytomegalovirus exposure and HLA in healthy donors. Study information: Most genotyped donors, approximately 81% of around 370, had Caucasian-associated genetic ancestry.

This PCR relied on a set of 60 Vbeta primers and 13 Jbeta primers. Only in-frame clones appear in the TCRdb table, and some are missing; sequencing was by immunoSEQ multiplex PCR. The table lists roughly 150,000 clones, approximately 71% of them singletons. The germline V gene has CDR1 SGHRS and CDR2 YFSETQ. After removal of 4 bases from V and 7 bases from J, the junction contained 19 bases not matched to a gene. This CDR3 contains 18 residues. Study observations and caveats: Researchers reported that a few CMV-associated chains were confirmed in vitro as CMV antigen-specific. Most TCR sequences proved rare, with some public TCRs found in many donors. Later analysis identified several of the most significant clusters that appeared linked to common viral pathogens.

As concerns this clone: Its antigen is still unknown.

The sample comprised PBMCs. This TCR was sampled from a woman aged 18-29 years in good health and CMV-seropositive. V and J are TRBV5-1 and TRBJ2-7; 11 nucleotides align to TRBD1. The DNA of the CDR3 is TGCGCCAGCAGCCCCCACTTCCTACCCGGGACAGGGGGATTTGAGCAGTACTTC. Its translation is CASSPHFLPGTGGFEQYF.